This T cell receptor (beta chain) was obtained from a study of sequential checkpoint blockade in melanoma. Study-wide context: Randomization was 1:1 between first-line nivolumab→ipilimumab and ipilimumab→nivolumab. Maintenance nivolumab came after either treatment sequence.

Clones were sequenced by immunoSEQ multiplex PCR, and TCRdb holds only the in-frame ones, with some missing. This table holds over 10,000 clones, over 75% found once. This clone was recorded a few times. V was pared by 2 bases and J by 9 bases, with 6 bases between. The CDR3 is 11 amino acids. Germline CDR1 reads SGHDT; CDR2 reads YYEEEE. Treatment of the sample: randomized to nivolumab then ipilimumab (arm A) or the reverse (arm B). None of the patients previously received DNA-damaging chemotherapy. PBMC sorting kept live CD3+CD8+ cells without CD19 or CD56. The origin of this receptor is a human donor with melanoma. V and J are TRBV5-6 and TRBJ2-1, with D perhaps TRBD2 (5 bases). This sample comprised CD8+ T cells sorted from blood (inferred from file names), obtained from a patient given nivolumab and ipilimumab in sequence. CDR3 in DNA: TGTGCCAGCAGCTTTGGGAGTGAGCAGTTCTTC. Its protein product is CASSFGSEQFF.